The rows below give T cell receptor beta chains drawn from one sample of a study of shared clonotypes between healthy human individuals. TCRdb keeps only in-frame clones here, not all; method: immunoSEQ multiplex PCR. Of 2 million to 2.5 million clones in the sample, almost 96% are singletons; the top ten hold about 0.13%. The sequenced material came from naive CD4+ T cells sorted from blood. These receptors were obtained from a man between 18 and 35 years old in good health. The CDR3 runs from the conserved cysteine through the conserved F or W. A D gene is named only where the DNA matches it firmly. Expanded clones get a size class; other rows say once, few or many, or leave the size out.

v_gene	d_gene	j_gene	abundance	CDR3nt	CDR3aa
TRBV7-9	-	TRBJ2-1	-	TGTGCCAGCAGCTCCTCCGGAAAGGCTGTTTACAATGAGCAGTTCTTC	CASSSSGKAVYNEQFF
TRBV12-5	TRBD2	TRBJ2-7	-	TGTGCTAGTGGTACCCAGTCGGCGGGGGGGCCCTCCTACGAGCAGTACTTC	CASGTQSAGGPSYEQYF
TRBV29-1	TRBD1	TRBJ2-1	-	TGCAGCGTTGAAAGGGGGCTCAGGAGCTCCTACAATGAGCAGTTCTTC	CSVERGLRSSYNEQFF
TRBV5-4	-	TRBJ1-1	once	TGTGCCAGCAGTTTCGACAGGCCATCTACTGAAGCTTTCTTT	CASSFDRPSTEAFF
TRBV5-4	TRBD1	TRBJ1-1	-	TGTGCCAGCAGCTTTGGATCGGCAGGGGGAATGAACACTGAAGCTTTCTTT	CASSFGSAGGMNTEAFF
TRBV5-4	-	TRBJ2-3	-	TGTGCCAGCAGCCTACCCACAGATACGCAGTATTTT	CASSLPTDTQYF
TRBV11-2	TRBD2	TRBJ2-2	once	TGTGCCAGCAGCTTAATCCCAACAGCGGGAGGCCTCACCGGGGAGCTGTTTTTT	CASSLIPTAGGLTGELFF
TRBV6-6	-	TRBJ1-5	-	TGTGCCAGCAGTTACTTAGGGGTTGGCAATCAGCCCCAGCATTTT	CASSYLGVGNQPQHF
TRBV13	-	TRBJ2-7	-	TGTGCCAGCAGCTGGGGCGGGGACTGGGGCGAGCAGTACTTC	CASSWGGDWGEQYF
TRBV4-1	-	TRBJ2-1	-	TGCGCCAGCAGCCAACCTTCTGCAGCCGACACCCAGTTCTTC	CASSQPSAADTQFF
TRBV2	TRBD2	TRBJ2-3	-	TGTGCCAGCAGTGGAACTAGCGGGGGAGCTGGTACGCAGTATTTT	CASSGTSGGAGTQYF
TRBV7-2	-	TRBJ2-2	once	TGTGCCAGCAGCTCAGGGAGGGGGTTAACCGGGGAGCTGTTTTTT	CASSSGRGLTGELFF
TRBV11-2	-	TRBJ2-1	-	TGTGCCGTACTCGAATGGGATGAGCAGTTCTTC	CAVLEWDEQFF
TRBV5-3	TRBD2	TRBJ2-5	once	TGTGCCAGAAGCTTGGGCCAGCGGGGGCCGAAAGAGACCCAGTACTTC	CARSLGQRGPKETQYF
TRBV11-2	-	TRBJ1-1	once	TGTGCCAGCAGCTTAGACGGGGGACCCAACACTGAAGCTTTCTTT	CASSLDGGPNTEAFF
TRBV18	-	TRBJ2-7	-	TGTGCCAGCTCGCCAGGCCTGGGCGAGCAGTACTTC	CASSPGLGEQYF
TRBV5-1	TRBD2	TRBJ2-7	-	TGCGCCAGCAGCTTGGCTAGCGGCAGCTCCTACGAGCAGTACTTC	CASSLASGSSYEQYF
TRBV28	TRBD1	TRBJ2-5	once	TGTGCCAGCAGTCCCTACCCCGGGACAGGGTACCAAGAGACCCAGTACTTC	CASSPYPGTGYQETQYF
TRBV11-3	TRBD1	TRBJ2-7	-	TGTGCCAGCAGCATCGGGACAGGGCCGTACGAGCAGTACTTC	CASSIGTGPYEQYF
TRBV10-1	-	TRBJ2-1	few	TGCGCCAGCAGTGAGTCGTTGCAGGCCGGGGTCAATGAGCAGTTCTTC	CASSESLQAGVNEQFF
TRBV21-1	-	TRBJ2-1	once	TGTGCCAGCAGCAAAGGATTGAAAGGTCTCAACTACAATGAGCAGTTCTTC	CASSKGLKGLNYNEQFF
TRBV28	-	TRBJ1-2	-	TGTGCCAGCAGTTTTAGGCTCACTAACTATGGCTACACCTTC	CASSFRLTNYGYTF
TRBV6-1	-	TRBJ1-1	-	TGTGCCACCCGACGGGGGCTGAACACTGAAGCTTTCTTT	CATRRGLNTEAFF